This T cell receptor beta chain emerged from a study of shared clonotypes between healthy human individuals. Study information: For every donor, three CD4 naive, three CD4 memory, two CD8 naive and one CD8 memory plates were used.

J was trimmed by 7 bases and V by 5 bases; bases with no gene match: 7. Germline CDR1 is LNHDA and CDR2 is SQIVND (reference sequence). The CDR3 is 14 amino acids. Naive CD8 cells lacked CD45RO and underwent positive selection for CCR7, leaving out terminally differentiated effector memory CD45RA+ cells. Every donor was a Caucasian adult from Nashville, Tennessee. TCRdb's copy holds only in-frame clones and misses some; the assay was immunoSEQ multiplex PCR. The sample consists of over 2 million clones, around 96% of them appearing once. The clonotype comes from a man between 18 and 29 years old in good health. The rearrangement links TRBV19 to TRBJ1-5, with 8 bases matching TRBD1. Input material: naive CD8+ T cells sorted from blood. The CDR3 reads CASSSGQGQQPQHF. The CDR3 DNA reads TGTGCCAGTAGTTCCGGACAGGGACAACAGCCCCAGCATTTT.